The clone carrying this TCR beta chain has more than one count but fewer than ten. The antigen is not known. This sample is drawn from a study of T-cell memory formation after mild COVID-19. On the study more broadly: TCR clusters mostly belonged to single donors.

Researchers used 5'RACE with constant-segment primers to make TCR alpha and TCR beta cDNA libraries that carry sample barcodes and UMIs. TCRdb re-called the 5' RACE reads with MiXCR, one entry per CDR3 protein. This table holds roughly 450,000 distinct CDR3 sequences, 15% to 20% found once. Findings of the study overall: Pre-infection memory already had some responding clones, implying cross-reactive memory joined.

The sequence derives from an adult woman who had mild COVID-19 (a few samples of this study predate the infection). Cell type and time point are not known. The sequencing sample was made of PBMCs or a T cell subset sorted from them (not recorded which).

CDR3 region: CASSYGTSGDEQYF. The CDR3 DNA reads as TGTGCCAGCAGCTACGGGACTAGCGGCGACGAGCAGTACTTC. This chain links TRBV5-4 with TRBJ2-7; 11 bases line up with TRBD2. V gave up 3 bases and J gave up 5 bases; unmatched junction bases: 4. Germline V gives CDR1 SGHNT, CDR2 YYREEE (reference sequence). CDR3 length: 14 residues.